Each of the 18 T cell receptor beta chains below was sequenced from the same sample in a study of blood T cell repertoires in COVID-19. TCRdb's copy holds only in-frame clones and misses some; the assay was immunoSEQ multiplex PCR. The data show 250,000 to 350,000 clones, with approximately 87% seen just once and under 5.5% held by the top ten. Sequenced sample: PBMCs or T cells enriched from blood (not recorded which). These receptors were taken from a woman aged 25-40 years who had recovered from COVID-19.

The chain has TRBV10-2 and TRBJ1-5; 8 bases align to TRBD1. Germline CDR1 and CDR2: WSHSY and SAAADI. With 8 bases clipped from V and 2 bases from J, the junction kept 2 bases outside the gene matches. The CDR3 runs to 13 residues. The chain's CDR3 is CASPDRGNQPQHF. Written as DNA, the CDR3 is TGCGCCAGCCCGGACAGGGGCAATCAGCCCCAGCATTTT.

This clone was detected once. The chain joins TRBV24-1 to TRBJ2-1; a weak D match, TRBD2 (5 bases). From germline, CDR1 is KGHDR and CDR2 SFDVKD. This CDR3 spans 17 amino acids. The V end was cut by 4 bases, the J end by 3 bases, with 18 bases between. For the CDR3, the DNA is TGTGCCACCAGTGACTCAACTGCGGGTCCGGGCTACAATGAGCAGTTCTTC. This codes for CATSDSTAGPGYNEQFF.

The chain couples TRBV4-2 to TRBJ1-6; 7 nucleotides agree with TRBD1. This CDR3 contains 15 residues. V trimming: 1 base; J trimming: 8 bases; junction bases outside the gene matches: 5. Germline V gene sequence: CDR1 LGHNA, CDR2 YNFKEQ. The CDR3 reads CASSQGQGSDSPLHF. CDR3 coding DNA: TGTGCCAGCAGCCAAGGACAGGGTAGTGATTCACCCCTCCACTTT.

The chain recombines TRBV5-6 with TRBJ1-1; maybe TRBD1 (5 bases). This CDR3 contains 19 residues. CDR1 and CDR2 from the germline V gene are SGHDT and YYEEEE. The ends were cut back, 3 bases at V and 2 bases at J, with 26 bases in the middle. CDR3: CASSSQVDPAKGPNTEAFF. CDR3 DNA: TGTGCCAGCAGCTCGCAGGTGGACCCGGCAAAGGGGCCTAACACTGAAGCTTTCTTT.

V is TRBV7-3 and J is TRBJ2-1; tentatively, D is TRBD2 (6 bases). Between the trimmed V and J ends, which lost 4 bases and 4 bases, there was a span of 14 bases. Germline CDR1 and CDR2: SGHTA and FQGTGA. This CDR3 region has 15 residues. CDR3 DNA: TGTGCCAGCAGCTCGGGACTCCCTACTTACAATGAGCAGTTCTTC. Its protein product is CASSSGLPTYNEQFF.

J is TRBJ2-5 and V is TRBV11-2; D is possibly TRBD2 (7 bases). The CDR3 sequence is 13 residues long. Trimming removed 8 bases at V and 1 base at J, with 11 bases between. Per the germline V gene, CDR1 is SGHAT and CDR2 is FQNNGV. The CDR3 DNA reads TGTGCCAGCGGCCGGGGGGCCCAAGAGACCCAGTACTTC. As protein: CASGRGAQETQYF.

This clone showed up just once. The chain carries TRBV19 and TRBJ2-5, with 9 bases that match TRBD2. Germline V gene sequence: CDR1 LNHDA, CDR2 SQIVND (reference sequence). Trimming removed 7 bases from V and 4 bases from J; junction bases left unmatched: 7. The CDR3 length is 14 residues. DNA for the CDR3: TGTGCCAGTAATGGAGGCGGGGGGGCAGAGACCCAGTACTTC. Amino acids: CASNGGGGAETQYF.

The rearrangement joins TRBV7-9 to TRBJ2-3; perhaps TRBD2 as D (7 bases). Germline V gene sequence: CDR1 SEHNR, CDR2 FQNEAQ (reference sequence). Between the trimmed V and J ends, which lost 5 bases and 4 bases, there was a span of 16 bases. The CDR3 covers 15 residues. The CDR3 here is CASSRVGGAADTQYF. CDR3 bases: TGTGCCAGCAGCCGTGTGGGGGGGGCTGCAGATACGCAGTATTTT. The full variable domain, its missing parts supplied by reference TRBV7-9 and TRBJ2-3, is DTGVSQNPRHKITKRGQNVTFRCDPISEHNRLYWYRQTLGQGPEFLTYFQNEAQLEKSRLLSDRFSAERPKGSFSTLEIQRTEQGDSAMYLCASSRVGGAADTQYFGPGTRLTVL.

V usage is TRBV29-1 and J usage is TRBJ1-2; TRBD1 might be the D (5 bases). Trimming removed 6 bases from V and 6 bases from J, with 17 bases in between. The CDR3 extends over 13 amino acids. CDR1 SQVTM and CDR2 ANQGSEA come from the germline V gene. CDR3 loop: CSVLKLAGNGYTF. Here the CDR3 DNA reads TGCAGCGTCTTGAAACTGGCAGGGAATGGCTACACCTTC.

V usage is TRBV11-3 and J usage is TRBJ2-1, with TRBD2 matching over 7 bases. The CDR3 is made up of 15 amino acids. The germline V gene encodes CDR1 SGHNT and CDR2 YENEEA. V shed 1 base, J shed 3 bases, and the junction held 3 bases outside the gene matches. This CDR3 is CASSLAGTNYNEQFF. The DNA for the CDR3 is TGTGCCAGCAGCTTAGCGGGGACTAACTACAATGAGCAGTTCTTC.

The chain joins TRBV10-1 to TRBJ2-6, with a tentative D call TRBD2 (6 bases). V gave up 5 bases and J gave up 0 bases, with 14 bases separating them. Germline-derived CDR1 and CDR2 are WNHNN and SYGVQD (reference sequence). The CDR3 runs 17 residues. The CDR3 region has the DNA TGCGCCAGCAGTACCGGGACTCCGGGCTCTGGGGCCAACGTCCTGACTTTC. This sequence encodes CASSTGTPGSGANVLTF.

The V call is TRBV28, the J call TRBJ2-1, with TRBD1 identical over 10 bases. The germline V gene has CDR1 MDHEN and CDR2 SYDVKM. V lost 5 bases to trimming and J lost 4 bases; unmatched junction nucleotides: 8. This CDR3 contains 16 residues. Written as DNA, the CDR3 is TGTGCCAGCAGTCCCCAGGGGGACAGGGGATACAATGAGCAGTTCTTC. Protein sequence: CASSPQGDRGYNEQFF.

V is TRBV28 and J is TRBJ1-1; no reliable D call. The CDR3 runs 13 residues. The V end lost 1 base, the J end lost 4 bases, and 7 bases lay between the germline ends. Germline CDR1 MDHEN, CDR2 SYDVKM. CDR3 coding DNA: TGTGCCAGCAGTTTATCTACCATCACTGAAGCTTTCTTT. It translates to CASSLSTITEAFF. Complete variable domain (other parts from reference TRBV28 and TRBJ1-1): DVKVTQSSRYLVKRTGEKVFLECVQDMDHENMFWYRQDPGLGLRLIYFSYDVKMKEKGDIPEGYSVSREKKERFSLILESASTNQTSMYLCASSLSTITEAFFGQGTRLTVV.

The CDR3 region has the DNA TGTGCCAGCAGCCTTACTGGGCCCCTGAGCAATCAGCCCCAGCATTTT. Translated, it gives CASSLTGPLSNQPQHF. The chain links TRBV7-2 to TRBJ1-5; D gene ambiguous. CDR1 SGHTA and CDR2 FQGNSA come from the germline V gene. The CDR3 consists of 16 residues. V was clipped by 5 bases and J by 1 base, with 15 bases between them.

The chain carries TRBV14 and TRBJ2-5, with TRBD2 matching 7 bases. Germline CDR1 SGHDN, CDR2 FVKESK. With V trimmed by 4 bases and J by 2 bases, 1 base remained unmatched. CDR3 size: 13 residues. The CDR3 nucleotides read TGTGCCAGCAGCCCAGCGGGGCAAGAGACCCAGTACTTC. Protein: CASSPAGQETQYF. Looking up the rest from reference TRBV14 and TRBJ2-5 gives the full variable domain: EAGVTQFPSHSVIEKGQTVTLRCDPISGHDNLYWYRRVMGKEIKFLLHFVKESKQDESGMPNNRFLAERTGGTYSTLKVQPAELEDSGVYFCASSPAGQETQYFGPGTRLLVL.

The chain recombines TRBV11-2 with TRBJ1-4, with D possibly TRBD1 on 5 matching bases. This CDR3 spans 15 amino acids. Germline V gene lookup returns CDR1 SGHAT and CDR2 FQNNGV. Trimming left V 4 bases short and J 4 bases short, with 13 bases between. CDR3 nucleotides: TGTGCCAGCAGCTCCGAGGGACTGATTAATGAAAAACTGTTTTTT. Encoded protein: CASSSEGLINEKLFF.

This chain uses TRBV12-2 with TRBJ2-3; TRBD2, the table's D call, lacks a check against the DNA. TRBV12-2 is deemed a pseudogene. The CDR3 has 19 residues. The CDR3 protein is CASRIGLAGAHANTDTQYF. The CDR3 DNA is TGTGCAAGTCGCATCGGACTAGCGGGGGCCCACGCCAACACAGATACGCAGTATTTT.

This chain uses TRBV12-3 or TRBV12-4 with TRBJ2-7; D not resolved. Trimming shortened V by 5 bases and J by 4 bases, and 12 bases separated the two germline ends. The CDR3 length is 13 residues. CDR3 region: CASSLFSNYEQYF. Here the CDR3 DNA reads TGTGCCAGCAGTCTCTTCAGTAATTACGAGCAGTACTTC.